These 28 T cell receptor beta chains share one sample of origin, sequenced in a study of T cell responses to AZD1222 COVID-19 vaccine. Assay: immunoSEQ multiplex PCR; the TCRdb copy retains only in-frame clones and omits some. The sample holds about 170,000 clones, around 88% seen once. The input for sequencing was peripheral blood, taken 28 days after the second AZD1222 dose. All receptors derive from an adult who received the AZD1222 COVID-19 vaccine.

The chain uses TRBV9 and TRBJ2-1; 7 bases fit TRBD2. This CDR3 is built from 14 residues. The germline V gene encodes CDR1 SGDLS and CDR2 YYNGEE. J gave up 9 bases and V 0 bases, and 6 bases lay outside the gene matches. CDR3 DNA sequence: TGTGCCAGCAGCGTAGAGGCGGGGGTTGGTGAGCAGTTCTTC. Its translation is CASSVEAGVGEQFF. The full variable domain, its missing parts supplied by reference TRBV9 and TRBJ2-1, is DSGVTQTPKHLITATGQRVTLRCSPRSGDLSVYWYQQSLDQGLQFLIQYYNGEERAKGNILERFSAQQFPDLHSELNLSSLELGDSALYFCASSVEAGVGEQFFGPGTRLTVL.

This chain links TRBV14 with TRBJ1-1, with a tentative D call TRBD1 (6 bases). The CDR3 covers 18 residues. Trimming cost V 2 bases and J 0 bases, with 19 bases left between them. Germline V lookup: CDR1 SGHDN, CDR2 FVKESK. CDR3 in amino acids: CASSQTRGNLKLNTEAFF. The CDR3 DNA reads TGTGCCAGCAGCCAAACAAGGGGGAATTTGAAGCTGAACACTGAAGCTTTCTTT.

V and J are TRBV12-3 or TRBV12-4 and TRBJ1-5; perhaps TRBD1 as D (5 bases). The CDR3 has 13 residues. Trimming removed 3 bases from V and 3 bases from J, with 6 bases in between. CDR3 in amino acids: CASSLTDNQPQHF. The CDR3 DNA reads TGTGCCAGCAGTTTGACAGACAATCAGCCCCAGCATTTT.

As for this clone: Relative to the germline gene, one junction end is altered; a read error may explain this. The chain links TRBV7-2 to TRBJ1-5; D not certain. CDR1 is SGHTA, CDR2 FQGNSA, per germline. The CDR3 loop spans 13 amino acids. The DNA for the CDR3 is TGCGCCAGCTCCAGACAAGGCAATCAGCCCCAGCATTTT. Protein: CASSRQGNQPQHF.

This clone was found a few times. The chain is built from TRBV6-2 or TRBV6-3 and TRBJ1-5; the D is unclear. Trimming stripped 5 bases from V and 0 bases from J, with 8 bases between. Germline V CDR1 and CDR2: MNHEY, SVGEGT. The CDR3 is 14 amino acids. In DNA, the CDR3 is TGTGCCAGCAGTCTACATGGTAGCAATCAGCCCCAGCATTTT. It specifies CASSLHGSNQPQHF.

The chain employs TRBV7-8 and TRBJ2-1; TRBD1 matches 9 bases. This CDR3 has 15 residues. Per germline, CDR1 SGHVS and CDR2 FQNEAQ. V dropped 5 bases and J dropped 9; count of bases not matched to a gene: 11. The CDR3 coding sequence is TGTGCCAGCAGCCTTTGGACAGGGGTGATTATTGAGCAGTTCTTC. The encoded protein is CASSLWTGVIIEQFF.

The chain has TRBV4-1 and TRBJ2-2, with 9 bases that match TRBD1. This CDR3 is built from 17 residues. Germline trimming cut 5 bases from V and 6 bases from J; bases unmatched to any gene: 13. CDR1 MGHRA and CDR2 YSYEKL come from the germline V gene. CDR3 region: CASSRLTGTGSPGELFF. In nucleotides, the CDR3 is TGCGCCAGCAGCAGATTGACCGGGACAGGGTCCCCCGGGGAGCTGTTTTTT.

This clone was counted only a few times. This chain links TRBV6-5 with TRBJ2-7; 8 bases are shared with TRBD2. V dropped 6 bases and J dropped 3; count of bases not matched to a gene: 10. Germline lookup yields CDR1 MNHEY and CDR2 SVGAGI. The CDR3 runs 15 residues. The chain's CDR3 is CASSPTSGADYEQYF. The CDR3 DNA sequence: TGTGCCAGCAGCCCAACTAGCGGCGCAGACTACGAGCAGTACTTC.

The V call is TRBV5-6, the J call TRBJ1-2; D gene ambiguous. V lost 0 bases to trimming and J lost 3 bases, with 12 bases between them. CDR3 length: 15 amino acids. Germline V gives CDR1 SGHDT, CDR2 YYEEEE. The DNA of the CDR3 is TGTGCCAGCAGCTTGGCTTTGTCAGGACACTATGGCTACACCTTC. This encodes CASSLALSGHYGYTF.

The chain links TRBV12-5 to TRBJ1-3; D is uncertain. Trimming pared 4 bases from V and 0 bases from J, leaving 16 bases between. CDR1 LGHNT and CDR2 FRNRAP come from the germline V gene. The CDR3 sequence is 17 residues long. CDR3 amino acids: CASGSRPWLNSGNTIYF. The CDR3 DNA reads TGTGCTAGTGGTTCCCGCCCATGGCTGAACTCTGGAAACACCATATATTTT.

The J gene is TRBJ2-2, the V gene TRBV11-3; D is perhaps TRBD2 (5 bases). Germline loops: CDR1 SGHNT, CDR2 YENEEA. V lost 5 bases to trimming and J lost 4 bases, with 14 bases between them. This CDR3 has 15 amino acids. CDR3 nucleotide sequence: TGTGCCAGCAGCCTAAGTAGAGGGTTCACCGGGGAGCTGTTTTTT. Translated: CASSLSRGFTGELFF.

The genes are TRBV30 and TRBJ1-2; D might be TRBD1 (6 bases). The CDR3 runs to 12 residues. Trimming cost V 2 bases and J 4 bases, with 8 bases left between them. CDR1 is GTSNPN, CDR2 SVGIG, per germline (reference sequence). CDR3 DNA sequence: TGTGCCTGGAGTAGGGGGGGCTATGGCTACACCTTC. Translation: CAWSRGGYGYTF.

The chain combines TRBV5-1 with TRBJ1-1; D unresolved. CDR1 and CDR2 (germline): SGHRS, YFSETQ. Trimming shortened V by 0 bases and J by 3 bases, and 6 bases separated the two germline ends. The CDR3 runs to 13 residues. The CDR3 reads CASSLVSDTEAFF. The CDR3 bases are TGCGCCAGCAGCTTGGTATCCGACACTGAAGCTTTCTTT.

The gene calls are TRBV5-4 and TRBJ2-5; 8 bases are a match to TRBD2. This CDR3 contains 15 residues. V was pared by 0 bases and J by 14 bases, with 15 bases of the junction left unmatched. Germline V gene sequence: CDR1 SGHNT, CDR2 YYREEE (reference sequence). The CDR3 is CASSLASGASGRTYF. The CDR3 bases are TGTGCCAGCAGCTTGGCCTCAGGGGCTAGCGGGCGGACTTACTTC. The variable domain in full, with the rest retrieved from reference TRBV5-4 and TRBJ2-5, is ETGVTQSPTHLIKTRGQQVTLRCSSQSGHNTVSWYQQALGQGPQFIFQYYREEENGRGNFPPRFSGLQFPNYSSELNVNALELDDSALYLCASSLASGASGRTYFGPGTRLLVL.

The J gene is TRBJ2-1, the V gene TRBV4-1, with D hard to call. The V end lost 4 bases, the J end lost 8 bases, and 12 bases lay between the germline ends. This CDR3 has 13 residues. Germline V gene lookup returns CDR1 MGHRA and CDR2 YSYEKL. The CDR3 sequence is CASSLMDGHEQFF. CDR3 in DNA: TGCGCCAGCAGCCTAATGGACGGCCATGAGCAGTTCTTC.

This rearrangement joins TRBV7-2 to TRBJ2-5; a possible D gene is TRBD2 (5 bases). Trimming pared 4 bases from V and 5 bases from J, leaving 11 bases between. Germline loops: CDR1 SGHTA, CDR2 FQGNSA. CDR3 length: 13 residues. The CDR3, as DNA: TGTGCCAGCAGCTCACGCTCGGGGGAGACCCAGTACTTC. This translates into CASSSRSGETQYF. Based on the CDR3 plus reference TRBV7-2 and TRBJ2-5, the full variable domain is GAGVSQSPSNKVTEKGKDVELRCDPISGHTALYWYRQSLGQGLEFLIYFQGNSAPDKSGLPSDRFSAERTGGSVSTLTIQRTQQEDSAVYLCASSSRSGETQYFGPGTRLLVL.

The V gene is TRBV6-6, the J gene TRBJ1-6; possible D gene TRBD1, 6 bases. Germline CDR1 and CDR2: MNHNY and SVGAGI (reference sequence). The CDR3 runs to 14 residues. The germline V and J ends were trimmed by 7 bases and 3 bases, with 10 bases remaining between them. The CDR3 DNA sequence: TGTGCCAGCACAGGGGCCTTCTATAATTCACCCCTCCACTTT. The encoded protein is CASTGAFYNSPLHF.

The chain couples TRBV6-5 to TRBJ2-7, with 7 nucleotides matching TRBD1. Germline V gives CDR1 MNHEY, CDR2 SVGAGI. This CDR3 contains 14 residues. Losses at the gene ends were 2 bases for V and 1 base for J; bases not matched to a gene: 2. The CDR3 nucleotides are TGTGCCAGCAGTTACGGGGACAGTTCCTACGAGCAGTACTTC. Its translation is CASSYGDSSYEQYF.

The chain employs TRBV4-3 and TRBJ2-5, with TRBD2 matching over 9 bases. In germline, CDR1 is LGHNA, CDR2 YSLEER. J was trimmed by 2 bases and V by 1 base; bases with no gene match: 11. The CDR3 runs to 18 residues. The CDR3 DNA follows: TGCGCCAGCAGCCAAGCCGCCCTGGGAGCGGGGGGTCAAGAGACCCAGTACTTC. It encodes CASSQAALGAGGQETQYF.

The chain couples TRBV5-8 to TRBJ2-5, with D tentatively TRBD2 (5 bases). Trimming took 0 bases from V and 2 from J, leaving 14 bases between them. Germline V gives CDR1 SGHTS, CDR2 YDEGEE. There are 16 residues in the CDR3. The CDR3 region has the DNA TGTGCCAGCAGCTTGGCTCGGGAACTGCCTCAAGAGACCCAGTACTTC. It yields the protein CASSLARELPQETQYF.

The V call is TRBV27, the J call TRBJ1-5; TRBD1 aligns across 9 bases. The CDR3 contains 13 residues. Trimming took 4 bases from V and 9 from J; bases not matched to a gene: 4. CDR1 is MNHEY, CDR2 SMNVEV, per germline (reference sequence). Here the CDR3 reads CASSWDREGPQHF. In nucleotides, the CDR3 is TGTGCCAGCAGTTGGGACAGGGAAGGGCCCCAGCATTTT.

The rearrangement uses TRBV4-3 and TRBJ1-1; D gene ambiguous. Germline loops: CDR1 LGHNA, CDR2 YSLEER. V shed 6 bases and J shed 3 bases, with 11 bases lying between them. This CDR3 spans 13 amino acids. The chain's CDR3 is CASSVRKDTEAFF. The CDR3 DNA reads TGCGCCAGCAGTGTGAGGAAGGACACTGAAGCTTTCTTT.

The genes are TRBV7-2 and TRBJ2-7, with 7 nucleotides matching TRBD2. Germline V gives CDR1 SGHTA, CDR2 FQGNSA. CDR3 size: 14 residues. V shed 3 bases, J shed 4 bases, and the junction held 6 bases outside the gene matches. CDR3 loop: CASSFPGGVYEQYF. The CDR3 DNA follows: TGTGCCAGCAGCTTCCCGGGGGGAGTTTACGAGCAGTACTTC.

The chain carries TRBV5-1 and TRBJ2-2, with a weak D call TRBD1 (5 bases). This CDR3 region has 17 residues. Trimming removed 3 bases at V and 3 bases at J, with 18 bases between. Germline CDR1 reads SGHRS; CDR2 reads YFSETQ. The CDR3 DNA reads TGCGCCAGCAGCTCACCAGTAGGGGCAGACTACACCGGGGAGCTGTTTTTT. Encoded protein: CASSSPVGADYTGELFF.

The chain uses TRBV6-6 and TRBJ1-3; a weak D match, TRBD1 (6 bases). The germline V gene has CDR1 MNHNY and CDR2 SVGAGI (reference sequence). V was shortened by 6 bases and J by 0 bases, with 15 bases between the two germline ends. CDR3 length equals 16 residues. The CDR3 reads CASRLDSHPSGNTIYF. Written as DNA, the CDR3 is TGTGCCAGCAGGCTGGACAGCCATCCCTCTGGAAACACCATATATTTT.

J is TRBJ2-1 and V is TRBV4-1, with unresolved D. Per the germline V gene, CDR1 is MGHRA and CDR2 is YSYEKL. Trimming shortened V by 4 bases and J by 7 bases, and 11 bases separated the two germline ends. CDR3 size: 13 residues. In DNA form, the CDR3 reads TGCGCCAGCAGCCGTATAGGGCGGAATGAGCAGTTCTTC. This sequence encodes CASSRIGRNEQFF.

The chain uses TRBV9 and TRBJ1-3, with D unclear. The CDR3 sequence is 16 residues long. V was trimmed by 1 base and J by 0 bases, leaving 11 bases between them. Germline loops: CDR1 SGDLS, CDR2 YYNGEE. CDR3 sequence: CASSVKADDSGNTIYF. In nucleotides, the CDR3 is TGTGCCAGCAGCGTAAAAGCGGATGACTCTGGAAACACCATATATTTT.

In its sample, this clone was seen once. This sample includes further DNA sequences coding for the same CDR3. This chain uses TRBV19 with TRBJ1-1; D gene unclear. CDR1 LNHDA and CDR2 SQIVND come from the germline V gene (reference sequence). V lost 1 base to trimming and J lost 2 bases, with 5 bases between them. The CDR3 runs 13 residues. The CDR3 DNA sequence: TGTGCCAGTAGTATAGGAAGTAACACTGAAGCTTTCTTT. Protein: CASSIGSNTEAFF.